The 12 T cell receptor beta chains in this list originate from one sample, sequenced in a study of cytotoxic CD8 clonotypes in ibrutinib-treated CLL. Repertoires were generated with immunoSEQ multiplex PCR, while TCRdb's copy carries only in-frame clones and drops some. The top ten hold about 5.8% of the sample, which has over 250,000 clones, around 76% seen once. The source was PBMCs, collected at disease progression, from a patient treated with ibrutinib. The receptors stem from a human donor with chronic lymphocytic leukemia.

This sequence joins TRBV12-2 and TRBJ2-7; the table assigns TRBD1, which was not confirmed against the DNA. TRBV12-2 is listed as a pseudogene. The CDR3 runs 16 residues. The CDR3 spells CASRLASQCAGLEQYF. Written as DNA, the CDR3 is TGTGCAAGTCGCTTAGCCTCTCAGTGTGCAGGTCTAGAGCAGTACTTC.

The rearrangement links TRBV5-1 to TRBJ2-4; 12 bases line up with TRBD2. V shed 0 bases and J 10 bases; nucleotides not matched to a gene: 2. Germline V gene data show CDR1 as SGHRS and CDR2 as YFSETQ. This CDR3 spans 14 amino acids. The CDR3 loop is CASSLVLAGGIQYF. The CDR3 bases are TGCGCCAGCAGCTTGGTACTAGCGGGGGGAATTCAGTACTTC.

The chain employs TRBV29-1 and TRBJ2-1; TRBD1 might be the D (6 bases). The CDR3 has 16 amino acids. Germline V gene data show CDR1 as SQVTM and CDR2 as ANQGSEA. Trimming removed 1 base from V and 3 bases from J, with 16 bases in between. CDR3 protein: CSVEGGLEDSYNEQFF. CDR3 sequence (DNA): TGCAGCGTTGAAGGGGGGTTGGAGGACAGCTACAATGAGCAGTTCTTC.

This sequence joins TRBV29-1 and TRBJ2-4; perhaps TRBD2 as D (5 bases). Germline CDR1 is SQVTM and CDR2 is ANQGSEA. V was trimmed by 7 bases and J by 0 bases, leaving 16 bases between them. CDR3 size: 15 residues. CDR3 DNA sequence: TGCAGCGCTGGATCCCCGGGAATAGCCAAAAACATTCAGTACTTC. Its protein product is CSAGSPGIAKNIQYF.

This sequence joins TRBV9 and TRBJ1-1; D is perhaps TRBD1 (5 bases). V was shortened by 3 bases and J by 0 bases, with 9 bases between the two germline ends. Germline loops: CDR1 SGDLS, CDR2 YYNGEE. The CDR3 covers 14 residues. The CDR3, as DNA: TGTGCCAGCAGCGCCGGGACCGTGAACACTGAAGCTTTCTTT. Encoded protein: CASSAGTVNTEAFF.

The chain carries TRBV6-4 and TRBJ1-4; no firm D call. CDR1 is MRHNA, CDR2 SNTAGT, per germline. This CDR3 region has 15 residues. V was shortened by 2 bases and J by 0 bases, with 7 bases between the two germline ends. CDR3 region: CASSDTAATNEKLFF. The CDR3 DNA sequence: TGTGCCAGCAGTGACACGGCTGCAACTAATGAAAAACTGTTTTTT.

The gene calls are TRBV28 and TRBJ2-7; D remains ambiguous. The V end was cut by 2 bases, the J end by 2 bases, with 10 bases between. Germline V gene lookup returns CDR1 MDHEN and CDR2 SYDVKM. The CDR3 contains 14 residues. The DNA of the CDR3 is TGTGCCAGCAGTTTAGTCGACAAAACCTACGAGCAGTACTTC. This encodes CASSLVDKTYEQYF.

The chain has TRBV15 and TRBJ2-7, with unresolved D. V dropped 1 base and J dropped 4 bases, with 8 bases sitting between them. Germline V lookup: CDR1 LNHNV, CDR2 YYDKDF (reference sequence). This CDR3 contains 13 residues. CDR3 protein: CATSRGRVYEQYF. Here the CDR3 DNA reads TGTGCCACCAGCAGAGGACGGGTTTACGAGCAGTACTTC.

The chain joins TRBV9 to TRBJ2-7, with unresolved D. The CDR3 loop spans 13 amino acids. The ends were cut back, 3 bases at V and 5 bases at J, with 12 bases in the middle. Germline CDR1 and CDR2: SGDLS and YYNGEE. CDR3 sequence reads: CASSEGTHNEQYF. The CDR3 DNA reads as TGTGCCAGCAGCGAGGGCACCCACAACGAGCAGTACTTC.

The chain joins TRBV4-1 to TRBJ2-2; D is uncertain. This CDR3 contains 16 residues. Trimming removed 0 bases at V and 2 bases at J, with 10 bases between. In germline, CDR1 is MGHRA, CDR2 YSYEKL. CDR3 protein: CASSQDRNFNTGELFF. DNA for the CDR3: TGCGCCAGCAGCCAAGATAGGAACTTTAACACCGGGGAGCTGTTTTTT.

This clone was picked up one time. V gene TRBV4-1 combines with J gene TRBJ2-7; D gene uncertain. Looked up from germline, CDR1 is MGHRA and CDR2 is YSYEKL. This CDR3 is built from 12 residues. With 0 bases removed from V and 7 bases from J, the gap between germline ends came to 7 bases. Here the CDR3 DNA reads TGCGCCAGCAGCCAAGATGGGGTAGAGCAGTACTTC. It translates to CASSQDGVEQYF.

This chain connects TRBV6-4 to TRBJ2-1, with 8 bases lining up with TRBD2. J was trimmed by 6 bases and V by 8 bases; bases with no gene match: 9. The germline V gene encodes CDR1 MRHNA and CDR2 SNTAGT. CDR3 length equals 14 residues. Here the CDR3 DNA reads TGTGCCAGCTCGAACAGGGCGGGGGGCAATGAGCAGTTCTTC. Translated: CASSNRAGGNEQFF.